The present TCR beta chain was sequenced within a study of blood T cell repertoires in COVID-19. Assay: immunoSEQ multiplex PCR; the TCRdb copy retains only in-frame clones and omits some. The table shows approximately 300,000 clones, with about 87% occurring only once. Germline CDR1 and CDR2: MNHEY and SVGAGI. Trimming removed 8 bases from V and 6 bases from J, with 20 bases in between. The CDR3 is made up of 15 amino acids. Sequenced material: PBMCs or T cells enriched from blood (not recorded which). The chain uses TRBV6-5 and TRBJ1-5; D possibly corresponds to TRBD1 (6 bases). The sequence came from a woman in her 30s who had recovered from COVID-19. This CDR3 reads CASEMVGGLGQPQHF. The CDR3 DNA follows: TGTGCCAGCGAGATGGTGGGGGGGCTTGGTCAGCCCCAGCATTTT.